This T cell receptor (beta chain) was captured in a study of cytomegalovirus exposure and HLA in healthy donors. Overall study results and limits: Earlier results showed most TCR beta V segments being productive about 87% or about 30% of the time. In a later analysis, at a false discovery rate of 0.05, approximately 16,000 TCR beta sequences were associated with HLA alleles.

The germline V gene has CDR1 LNHNV and CDR2 YYDKDF (reference sequence). The CDR3 covers 15 residues. 13 Jbeta primers and 60 Vbeta primers were used for the PCR. This table comes from immunoSEQ multiplex PCR, and its TCRdb copy is limited to in-frame clones, with some not included. This table holds about 150,000 clones, 73% found once. A note on this clone: The antigen is undetermined. A read error may produce the germline difference seen at one junction end.

The rearrangement uses TRBV15 and TRBJ2-3; TRBD2 might be the D (5 bases). Sequencing was carried out using PBMCs. The TCR comes from a woman between 18 and 29 years old in good health and CMV-seronegative. CDR3 loop: CATSRARGNTDTQYF. In DNA form, the CDR3 reads TGCGCCACCAGCAGAGCGAGAGGGAACACAGATACGCAGTATTTT.